This TCR beta chain is from a study of T cell repertoires in cytomegalovirus infection. V lost 5 bases and J lost 4, with 12 bases in between. CDR1 and CDR2 (germline): SGHTA, FQGNSA. This CDR3 is built from 14 residues. This clonotype was recorded at least ten times. As yet, its antigen is unknown. TCRdb reanalysed the reads using MiXCR and keeps one entry per CDR3 protein. The repertoire holds under 850,000 distinct CDR3 sequences, with around a third as singletons. This clonotype was obtained from a human donor in good health (CMV status not recorded). Some clones in this sample may be carry-over from other donors' samples. The source material was cultured PBMCs, sampled from culture after CMV antigen stimulation. This chain links TRBV7-2 with TRBJ1-5; no clear D. The CDR3 protein is CASSIRTGNQPQHF. In DNA, the CDR3 is TGTGCCAGCAGCATTAGGACCGGGAATCAGCCCCAGCATTTT.